This T cell receptor (beta chain) is drawn from a study of T cell repertoires in cytomegalovirus infection. Study-wide background: Recently identified HLA-C-restricted and well-studied HLA-B-restricted CMV epitopes were used.

TCRdb called the reads again in MiXCR, with one record for every CDR3 protein. In the table there are about 830,000 distinct CDR3 sequences, around a third of which are singletons. Concerning this clonotype: Its cognate antigen is unknown.

The CDR3 sequence is 13 residues long. Germline V gives CDR1 LNHDA, CDR2 SQIVND (reference sequence). V was clipped by 2 bases and J by 3 bases, with 7 bases between them. Study results and limitations: What dominated the ex vivo response were HLA-C-restricted CMV-specific TCR beta clonotypes.

Sequenced material: cultured CD8+ T cells from PBMCs, taken from culture after CMV antigen stimulation. The chain employs TRBV19 and TRBJ1-1; D is possibly TRBD1 (5 bases). The TCR sequence derives from a human donor in good health (CMV status not recorded). Some clones in this sample may be carry-over from other donors' samples. CDR3 loop: CASSIKGDTEAFF. The CDR3 bases are TGTGCCAGTAGTATAAAAGGGGACACTGAAGCTTTCTTT.